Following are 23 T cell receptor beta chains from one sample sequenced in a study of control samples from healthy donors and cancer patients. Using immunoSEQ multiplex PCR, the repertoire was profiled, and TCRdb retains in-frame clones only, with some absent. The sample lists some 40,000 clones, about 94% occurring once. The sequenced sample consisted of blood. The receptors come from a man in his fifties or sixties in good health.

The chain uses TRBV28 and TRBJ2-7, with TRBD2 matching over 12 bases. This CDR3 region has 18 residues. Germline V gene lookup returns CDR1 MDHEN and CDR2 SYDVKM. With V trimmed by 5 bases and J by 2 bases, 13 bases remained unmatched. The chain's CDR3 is CASSVTIRLAGVTYEQYF. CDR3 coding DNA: TGTGCCAGCAGTGTCACAATTCGACTAGCGGGAGTGACCTACGAGCAGTACTTC.

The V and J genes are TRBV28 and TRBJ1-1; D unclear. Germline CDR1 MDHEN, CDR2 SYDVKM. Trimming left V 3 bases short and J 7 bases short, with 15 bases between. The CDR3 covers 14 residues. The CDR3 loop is CASSFSGGRIEAFF. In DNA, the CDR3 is TGTGCCAGCAGTTTTTCGGGAGGAAGGATTGAAGCTTTCTTT.

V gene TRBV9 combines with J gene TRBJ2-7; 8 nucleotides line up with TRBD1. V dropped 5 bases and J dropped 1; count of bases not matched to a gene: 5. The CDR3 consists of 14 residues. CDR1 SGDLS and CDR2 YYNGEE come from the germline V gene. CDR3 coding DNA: TGTGCCAGCAGTGCACAGGGGGAATCCTACGAGCAGTACTTC. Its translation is CASSAQGESYEQYF.

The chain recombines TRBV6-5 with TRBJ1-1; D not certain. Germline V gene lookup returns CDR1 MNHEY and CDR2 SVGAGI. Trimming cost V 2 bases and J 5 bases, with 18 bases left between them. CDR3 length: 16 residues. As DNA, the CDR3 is TGTGCCAGCAGTTACGCGGCGGGTGAGGGAAGGACTGAAGCTTTCTTT. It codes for CASSYAAGEGRTEAFF.

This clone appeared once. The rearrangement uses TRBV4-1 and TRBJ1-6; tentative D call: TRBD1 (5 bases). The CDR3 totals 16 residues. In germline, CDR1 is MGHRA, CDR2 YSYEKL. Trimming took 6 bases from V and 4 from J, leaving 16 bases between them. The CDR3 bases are TGCGCCAGCAGTCTGAATCGGGGACCATATAATTCACCCCTCCACTTT. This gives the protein CASSLNRGPYNSPLHF.

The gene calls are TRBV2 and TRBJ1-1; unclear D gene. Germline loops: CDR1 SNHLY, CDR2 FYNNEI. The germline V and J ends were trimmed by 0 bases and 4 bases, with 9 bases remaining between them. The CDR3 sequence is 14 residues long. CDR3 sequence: CASSEARLGTEAFF. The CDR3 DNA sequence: TGTGCCAGCAGTGAAGCGCGTCTGGGCACTGAAGCTTTCTTT.

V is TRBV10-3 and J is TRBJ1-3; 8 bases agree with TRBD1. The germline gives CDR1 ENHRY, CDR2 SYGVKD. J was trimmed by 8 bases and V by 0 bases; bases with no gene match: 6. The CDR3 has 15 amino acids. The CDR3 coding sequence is TGTGCCATCAGTGAGTCCGGGACAGGACCTCACACCATATATTTT. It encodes CAISESGTGPHTIYF.

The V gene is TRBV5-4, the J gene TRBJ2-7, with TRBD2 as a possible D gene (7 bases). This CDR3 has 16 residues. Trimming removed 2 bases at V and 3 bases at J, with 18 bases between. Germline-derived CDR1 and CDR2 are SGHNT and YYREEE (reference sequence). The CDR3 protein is CASSLGTGGASYEQYF. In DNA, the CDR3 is TGTGCCAGCAGCTTAGGGACTGGGGGGGCCAGCTACGAGCAGTACTTC.

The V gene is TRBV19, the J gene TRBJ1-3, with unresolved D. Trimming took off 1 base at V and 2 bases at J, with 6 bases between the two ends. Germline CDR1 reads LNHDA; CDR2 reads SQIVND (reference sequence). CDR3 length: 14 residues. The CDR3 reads CASSIAATGNTIYF. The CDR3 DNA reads TGTGCCAGTAGTATAGCGGCTACTGGAAACACCATATATTTT.

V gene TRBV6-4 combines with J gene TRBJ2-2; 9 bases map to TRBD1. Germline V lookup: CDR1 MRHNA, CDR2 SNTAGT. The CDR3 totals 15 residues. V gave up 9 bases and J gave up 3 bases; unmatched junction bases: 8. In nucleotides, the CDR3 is TGTGCCAGGGACTGGGACAGGGTGGACACCGGGGAGCTGTTTTTT. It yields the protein CARDWDRVDTGELFF.

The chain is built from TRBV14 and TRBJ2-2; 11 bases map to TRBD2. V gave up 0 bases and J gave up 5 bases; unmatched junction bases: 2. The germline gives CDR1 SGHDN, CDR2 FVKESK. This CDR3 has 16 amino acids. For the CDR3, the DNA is TGTGCCAGCAGCCAAGAACTAGCGGGAGTTACCGGGGAGCTGTTTTTT. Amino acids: CASSQELAGVTGELFF. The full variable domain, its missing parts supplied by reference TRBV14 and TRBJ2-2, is EAGVTQFPSHSVIEKGQTVTLRCDPISGHDNLYWYRRVMGKEIKFLLHFVKESKQDESGMPNNRFLAERTGGTYSTLKVQPAELEDSGVYFCASSQELAGVTGELFFGEGSRLTVL.

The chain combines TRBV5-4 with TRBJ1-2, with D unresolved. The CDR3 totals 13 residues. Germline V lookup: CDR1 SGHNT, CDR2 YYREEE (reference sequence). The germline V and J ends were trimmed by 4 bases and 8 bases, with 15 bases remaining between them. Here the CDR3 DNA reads TGTGCCAGCAGCGGGGATGCGGTAGTGGGCTACACCTTC. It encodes CASSGDAVVGYTF.

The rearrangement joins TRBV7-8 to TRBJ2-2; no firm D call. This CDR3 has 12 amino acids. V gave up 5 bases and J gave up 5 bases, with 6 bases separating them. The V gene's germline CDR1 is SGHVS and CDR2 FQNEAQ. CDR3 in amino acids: CASSLGTGELFF. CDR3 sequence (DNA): TGTGCCAGCAGCCTGGGAACCGGGGAGCTGTTTTTT.

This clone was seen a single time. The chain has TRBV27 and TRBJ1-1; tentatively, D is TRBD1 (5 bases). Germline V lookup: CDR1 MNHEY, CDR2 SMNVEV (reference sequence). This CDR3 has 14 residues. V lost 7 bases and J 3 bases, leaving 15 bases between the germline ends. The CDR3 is CASTPIGGDTEAFF. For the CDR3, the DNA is TGTGCCAGCACACCCATCGGAGGGGACACTGAAGCTTTCTTT.

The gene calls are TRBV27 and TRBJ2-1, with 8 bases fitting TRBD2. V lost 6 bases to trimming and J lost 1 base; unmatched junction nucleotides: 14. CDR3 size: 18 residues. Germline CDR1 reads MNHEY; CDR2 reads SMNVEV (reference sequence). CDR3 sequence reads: CASRSFSFSGNSYNEQFF. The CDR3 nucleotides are TGTGCCAGCAGATCCTTTTCGTTTAGCGGGAATTCCTACAATGAGCAGTTCTTC.

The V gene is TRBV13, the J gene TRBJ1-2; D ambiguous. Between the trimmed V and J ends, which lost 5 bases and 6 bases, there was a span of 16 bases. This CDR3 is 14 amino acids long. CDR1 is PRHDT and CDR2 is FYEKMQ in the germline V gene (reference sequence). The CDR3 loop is CASSPPRAFDGYTF. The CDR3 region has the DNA TGTGCCAGCAGCCCACCCCGGGCCTTTGATGGCTACACCTTC.

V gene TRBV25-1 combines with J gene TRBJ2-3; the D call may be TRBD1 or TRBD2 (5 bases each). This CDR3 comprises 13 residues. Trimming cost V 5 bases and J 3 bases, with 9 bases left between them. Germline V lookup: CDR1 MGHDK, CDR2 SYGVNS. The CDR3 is CASSYGGTDTQYF. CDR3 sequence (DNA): TGTGCCAGCAGTTATGGGGGAACAGATACGCAGTATTTT.

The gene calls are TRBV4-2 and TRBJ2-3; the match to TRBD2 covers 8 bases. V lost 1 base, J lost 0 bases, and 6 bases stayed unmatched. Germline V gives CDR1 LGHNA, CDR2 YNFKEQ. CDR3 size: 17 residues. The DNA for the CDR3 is TGTGCCAGCAGCCAAGTGGCACTAGCGGCTAGCACAGATACGCAGTATTTT. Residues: CASSQVALAASTDTQYF.

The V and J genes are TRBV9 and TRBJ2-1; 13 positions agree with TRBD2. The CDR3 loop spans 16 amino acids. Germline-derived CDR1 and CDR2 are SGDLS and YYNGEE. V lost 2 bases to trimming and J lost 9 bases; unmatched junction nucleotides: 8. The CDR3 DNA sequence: TGTGCCAGCAGCGTCTTCACCGGACTAGCGGGAGCTGAGCAGTTCTTC. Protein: CASSVFTGLAGAEQFF. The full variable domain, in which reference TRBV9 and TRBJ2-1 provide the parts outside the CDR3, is DSGVTQTPKHLITATGQRVTLRCSPRSGDLSVYWYQQSLDQGLQFLIQYYNGEERAKGNILERFSAQQFPDLHSELNLSSLELGDSALYFCASSVFTGLAGAEQFFGPGTRLTVL.

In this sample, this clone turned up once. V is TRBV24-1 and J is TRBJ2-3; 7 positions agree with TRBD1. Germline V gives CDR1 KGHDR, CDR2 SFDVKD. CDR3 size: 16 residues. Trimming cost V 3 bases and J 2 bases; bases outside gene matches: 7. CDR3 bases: TGTGCCACCAGTGATACCGGGACAGCGAACACAGATACGCAGTATTTT. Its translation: CATSDTGTANTDTQYF.

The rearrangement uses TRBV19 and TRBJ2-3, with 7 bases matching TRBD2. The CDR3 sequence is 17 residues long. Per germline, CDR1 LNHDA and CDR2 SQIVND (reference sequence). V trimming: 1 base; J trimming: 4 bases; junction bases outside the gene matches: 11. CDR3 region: CASSIAPPAGEADTQYF. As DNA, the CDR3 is TGTGCCAGTAGTATAGCCCCTCCGGCGGGAGAGGCAGATACGCAGTATTTT.

CDR3 protein: CASSDWRNYGYTF. The CDR3 region has the DNA TGTGCCAGTAGCGACTGGAGGAACTATGGCTACACCTTC. The chain couples TRBV19 to TRBJ1-2; the D is unclear. V gave up 6 bases and J gave up 2 bases, with 10 bases separating them. The CDR3 extends over 13 amino acids. Germline CDR1 is LNHDA and CDR2 is SQIVND (reference sequence). Variable domain in full (rest from reference TRBV19 and TRBJ1-2): DGGITQSPKYLFRKEGQNVTLSCEQNLNHDAMYWYRQDPGQGLRLIYYSQIVNDFQKGDIAEGYSVSREKKESFPLTVTSAQKNPTAFYLCASSDWRNYGYTFGSGTRLTVV.

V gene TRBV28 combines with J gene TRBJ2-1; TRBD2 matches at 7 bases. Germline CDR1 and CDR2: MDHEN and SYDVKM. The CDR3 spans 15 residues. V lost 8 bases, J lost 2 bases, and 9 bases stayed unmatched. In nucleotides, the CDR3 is TGTGCCAGCTGGTCAAAGGGAGGGGCCTACAATGAGCAGTTCTTC. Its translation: CASWSKGGAYNEQFF.